This is a list of T cell receptor beta chains from one sample in a study of Ad26.COV2.S vaccination and SARS-CoV-2 variants. This table comes from immunoSEQ multiplex PCR, and its TCRdb copy is limited to in-frame clones, with some not included. The data hold roughly 450,000 clones, with approximately 90% observed a single time. This specimen was peripheral blood, taken in a trial of Ad26.COV2.S vaccine versus placebo. The receptors originated from a person aged 18-65 years who received the Ad26.COV2.S COVID-19 vaccine or a placebo. Each CDR3 is given with its conserved first and last residue. D genes are given only for firm matches. Size values are once, few and many counts, or a class for expanded clones, and some rows have none.

D gene	V gene	J gene	clone size	CDR3 protein	CDR3 DNA
TRBD2	TRBV7-2	TRBJ2-1	.	CASSLVLAGSNEQFF	TGTGCCAGCAGCTTGGTGCTAGCGGGATCCAATGAGCAGTTCTTC
.	TRBV19	TRBJ1-1	.	CASSIVHQVNTEAFF	TGTGCCAGTAGTATAGTACACCAGGTGAACACTGAAGCTTTCTTT
TRBD1	TRBV27	TRBJ1-5	.	CASTGQGDQPQHF	TGTGCCAGCACCGGACAGGGTGATCAGCCCCAGCATTTT
.	TRBV27	TRBJ2-7	.	CASSFSGSYEQYF	TGTGCCAGCAGTTTCTCCGGCTCCTACGAGCAGTACTTC
.	TRBV6-2/TRBV6-3	TRBJ2-3	once	CASSKTGTSYTDTQYF	TGTGCCAGCAGTAAAACCGGGACATCTTACACAGATACGCAGTATTTT
TRBD2	TRBV27	TRBJ2-1	once	CASSSALAGYNEQFF	TGTGCCAGCAGTTCAGCACTAGCGGGATACAATGAGCAGTTCTTC
.	TRBV18	TRBJ1-3	.	CASSPLVSGRETGNTIYF	TGTGCCAGCTCACCATTGGTGAGTGGAAGGGAAACTGGAAACACCATATATTTT
TRBD2	TRBV29-1	TRBJ2-1	.	CSVQLADNEQFF	TGCAGCGTCCAACTAGCGGACAATGAGCAGTTCTTC
TRBD1	TRBV4-2	TRBJ2-5	.	CASSQEAGQGYGFYF	TGTGCCAGCAGCCAAGAAGCGGGACAGGGGTACGGGTTTTACTTC
TRBD1	TRBV23-1	TRBJ1-1	.	CASSQGQGGVAFF	TGCGCCAGCAGTCAAGGACAGGGCGGGGTAGCTTTCTTT
.	TRBV9	TRBJ2-7	.	CASSGYEQYF	TGTGCCAGCAGCGGTTACGAGCAGTACTTC